This passage covers 30 T cell receptor beta chains from one sample sequenced in a study of circulating CD8 cells and anti-PD-1 response in melanoma. The QIAseq Immune Repertoire TCR panel built the libraries from roughly 16 ng of total RNA. TCRdb reanalysed the reads using MiXCR and keeps one entry per CDR3 protein. The profile shows roughly 1,200 distinct CDR3 sequences, about 6.5% of them singletons. Four subsets defined by PD-1 and/or TIGIT were sorted from live CD3+CD8+TCRalphabeta+ cells. The sequences come from CD8+ T cells from PBMCs, collected at baseline or after one month of anti-PD-1 therapy (not recorded which). These receptors came from a human donor with melanoma.

By sample fraction, this clonotype is medium-sized (0.01 to 0.1%). The chain has TRBV19 and TRBJ1-2, with D hard to call. In germline, CDR1 is LNHDA, CDR2 SQIVND (reference sequence). This CDR3 has 15 residues. Trimming stripped 5 bases from V and 4 bases from J, with 17 bases between. CDR3 DNA: TGTGCCAGTAGTTTCCGGTTACAAATAACCTATGGCTACACCTTC. This translates into CASSFRLQITYGYTF.

This clonotype is categorized as medium-sized (0.01 to 0.1%). CDR3 sequence (DNA): TGTGCCAGCAGTAGTGGGGGGGAATCCTACGAGCAGTACTTC. The encoded protein is CASSSGGESYEQYF. The chain recombines TRBV6-1 with TRBJ2-7; 7 nucleotides agree with TRBD2. Trimming cost V 5 bases and J 1 base; bases outside gene matches: 5. Germline CDR1 and CDR2: MNHNS and SASEGT. The CDR3 extends over 14 amino acids.

This clonotype is deemed medium-sized. The chain carries TRBV25-1 and TRBJ1-1; 7 nucleotides align to TRBD1. The CDR3 is 13 amino acids. In germline, CDR1 is MGHDK, CDR2 SYGVNS. V was clipped by 4 bases and J by 6 bases; unmatched bases: 5. CDR3 bases: TGTGCCAGCAGTGTAGGGGGCAGAGCTGAAGCTTTCTTT. Residues: CASSVGGRAEAFF. Using reference TRBV25-1 and TRBJ1-1 for the parts outside the CDR3, the full variable domain is EADIYQTPRYLVIGTGKKITLECSQTMGHDKMYWYQQDPGMELHLIHYSYGVNSTEKGDLSSESTVSRIRTEHFPLTLESARPSHTSQYLCASSVGGRAEAFFGQGTRLTVV.

This clonotype was observed a handful of times. A much larger clonotype is one base distant, so this may be a read error. The CDR3 does not end in the conserved phenylalanine or tryptophan, so this is likely a read error. The rearrangement joins TRBV27 to TRBJ2-7; D possibly corresponds to TRBD1 (7 bases). This CDR3 has 13 residues. CDR1 MNHEY and CDR2 SMNVEV come from the germline V gene (reference sequence). The V end was cut by 4 bases, the J end by 4 bases, with 11 bases between. The CDR3: CASSYAGGYEQYS. CDR3 nucleotide sequence: TGTGCCAGCAGTTACGCAGGGGGGTACGAGCAGTACTCC.

In its sample, this clonotype was seen a few times. One base away lies a much larger clone, so this may be a sequencing read error. The chain has TRBV19 and TRBJ2-1, with D possibly being TRBD2 (5 bases). Germline loops: CDR1 LNHDA, CDR2 SQIVND (reference sequence). There are 13 residues in the CDR3. The CDR3 reads CASSMGRGNGQFF. The CDR3, as DNA: TGTGCCAGTAGTATGGGTCGGGGTAATGGGCAGTTCTTC.

This clonotype is termed medium-sized (0.01 to 0.1%). This chain joins TRBV25-1 and TRBJ1-6; 8 bases are shared with TRBD1. Germline V gene sequence: CDR1 MGHDK, CDR2 SYGVNS. J gave up 7 bases and V 0 bases, and 2 bases lay outside the gene matches. The CDR3 runs 15 residues. The CDR3, as DNA: TGTGCCAGCAGTGAATATCAGGGGGCCAATTCACCCCTCCACTTT. It codes for CASSEYQGANSPLHF.

In its sample, this clonotype is medium-sized (0.01 to 0.1%). The chain carries TRBV19 and TRBJ2-2; TRBD1 agrees at 7 bases. V gave up 5 bases and J gave up 5 bases; unmatched junction bases: 5. CDR3 length: 14 amino acids. The germline gives CDR1 LNHDA, CDR2 SQIVND (reference sequence). As DNA, the CDR3 is TGTGCCAGTAGTCTAAGACAGGGAACCGGGGAGCTGTTTTTT. The encoded protein is CASSLRQGTGELFF.

Only a few counts were recorded for this clonotype. This chain joins TRBV2 and TRBJ1-2; unclear D gene. CDR3 length equals 13 residues. V lost 3 bases to trimming and J lost 7 bases, with 12 bases between them. Germline V gives CDR1 SNHLY, CDR2 FYNNEI. This CDR3 is CASSDGRAAGYTF. In DNA, the CDR3 is TGTGCCAGCAGTGACGGACGGGCCGCTGGCTACACCTTC.

By share, this clonotype ranks as medium-sized. This chain connects TRBV5-8 to TRBJ2-7; 9 nucleotides align to TRBD1. Germline values: CDR1 SGHTS, CDR2 YDEGEE. Trimming at V came to 0 bases and at J to 6 bases, leaving 7 bases not matched to a gene. This CDR3 region has 15 residues. CDR3 region: CASSLEGTGLVEQYF. The CDR3 coding sequence is TGTGCCAGCAGCTTGGAGGGGACAGGGTTGGTCGAGCAGTACTTC.

Within the sample, this clonotype is large (0.1 to 1%). The chain has TRBV7-3 and TRBJ2-7; 7 bases line up with TRBD1. The length of the CDR3 is 16 residues. V shed 2 bases and J 0 bases; nucleotides not matched to a gene: 7. Germline lookup yields CDR1 SGHTA and CDR2 FQGTGA. In DNA, the CDR3 is TGTGCCAGCAGCTTAGGTCCAGGGGGAAGCTCCTACGAGCAGTACTTC. Its protein is CASSLGPGGSSYEQYF.

On this clonotype: A read error may be the cause here, since a much bigger clone is one base away. The CDR3 nucleotides read TGTGCCAGCAGCCCTCAGCCCTCTATGAGCTCCTACAATGAGCAGTACTTC. Translated, it gives CASSPQPSMSSYNEQYF. The genes are TRBV9 and TRBJ2-7; D remains ambiguous. CDR1 SGDLS and CDR2 YYNGEE come from the germline V gene. CDR3 length: 17 residues. V lost 4 bases, J lost 7 bases, and 27 bases lay in between. The variable domain in full, with the rest retrieved from reference TRBV9 and TRBJ2-7, is DSGVTQTPKHLITATGQRVTLRCSPRSGDLSVYWYQQSLDQGLQFLIQYYNGEERAKGNILERFSAQQFPDLHSELNLSSLELGDSALYFCASSPQPSMSSYNEQYFGPGTRLTVT.

By share of the sample, this clonotype is medium-sized. The V and J genes are TRBV5-1 and TRBJ2-7; the D gene is possibly TRBD2 (7 bases). Germline V gene data show CDR1 as SGHRS and CDR2 as YFSETQ. V was clipped by 0 bases and J by 2 bases, with 9 bases between them. The CDR3 spans 14 residues. The CDR3 nucleotides read TGCGCCAGCAGCTTGGCGGGGGGCACCTACGAGCAGTACTTC. Protein product: CASSLAGGTYEQYF.

By share of the sample, this clonotype is medium-sized. This sequence joins TRBV6-1 and TRBJ2-3; D is ambiguous. CDR1 is MNHNS, CDR2 SASEGT, per germline. CDR3 length: 12 amino acids. V lost 8 bases to trimming and J lost 0 bases, with 6 bases between them. The CDR3 sequence: CASGTSTDTQYF. CDR3 nucleotides: TGTGCCAGCGGAACTAGCACAGATACGCAGTATTTT.

This clonotype is labeled as medium-sized. V usage is TRBV5-1 and J usage is TRBJ2-3, with D tentatively TRBD2 (5 bases). The CDR3 contains 16 residues. Germline assignment: CDR1 SGHRS and CDR2 YFSETQ. Trimming stripped 0 bases from V and 0 bases from J, with 11 bases between. The CDR3: CASSLASRTSTDTQYF. The DNA for the CDR3 is TGCGCCAGCAGCTTGGCCTCCAGGACTAGCACAGATACGCAGTATTTT.

A word on this clonotype: The junction shows a germline mismatch at one end, possibly a read error. This chain uses TRBV9 with TRBJ2-7, with D possibly matching TRBD1 (6 bases). The CDR3 spans 15 residues. Germline assignment: CDR1 SGDLS and CDR2 YYNGEE. The CDR3 region is CASSVGQASPYEQYF. CDR3 coding DNA: TGTGCCAGCAGCGTAGGACAGGCGAGCCCCTACGAGCAGTACTTT.

In its sample, this clonotype ranks as medium-sized. V is TRBV2 and J is TRBJ2-7; D unresolved. Trimming took off 8 bases at V and 0 bases at J, with 17 bases between the two ends. The CDR3 consists of 15 residues. Germline V gene data show CDR1 as SNHLY and CDR2 as FYNNEI. For the CDR3, the DNA is TGTGCCAGCCTTTCCGCGCCCTTTAGCTCCTACGAGCAGTACTTC. Protein sequence: CASLSAPFSSYEQYF. Together with reference TRBV2 and TRBJ2-7, the CDR3 gives the full variable domain: EPEVTQTPSHQVTQMGQEVILRCVPISNHLYFYWYRQILGQKVEFLVSFYNNEISEKSEIFDDQFSVERPDGSNFTLKIRSTKLEDSAMYFCASLSAPFSSYEQYFGPGTRLTVT.

This clonotype was observed a few times. The chain has TRBV19 and TRBJ2-6; D ambiguous. This CDR3 has 15 residues. Germline CDR1 is LNHDA and CDR2 is SQIVND (reference sequence). Trimming left V 0 bases short and J 0 bases short, with 3 bases between. CDR3 in amino acids: CASSIEISGANVLTF. CDR3 coding DNA: TGTGCCAGTAGTATAGAGATCTCTGGGGCCAACGTCCTGACTTTC.

Judged by abundance, this clonotype is medium-sized. The V and J genes are TRBV6-1 and TRBJ2-2, with D possibly matching TRBD2 (5 bases). Trimming removed 3 bases from V and 6 bases from J, with 8 bases in between. The germline CDR1 and CDR2 sequences are MNHNS and SASEGT. The CDR3 is 13 amino acids. The CDR3: CASSDRDAGELFF. The CDR3 DNA follows: TGTGCCAGCAGTGACCGGGATGCCGGGGAGCTGTTTTTT.

This clonotype qualifies as medium-sized. This sequence joins TRBV11-2 and TRBJ2-7; weak D call: TRBD1 (6 bases). This CDR3 is 15 amino acids long. Looked up from germline, CDR1 is SGHAT and CDR2 is FQNNGV. V shed 0 bases and J shed 5 bases, with 14 bases lying between them. CDR3 sequence (DNA): TGTGCCAGCAGCTTAGAATATCGGGACAAAGACGAGCAGTACTTC. Translated, it gives CASSLEYRDKDEQYF.

This clonotype was counted only a few times. The chain employs TRBV19 and TRBJ2-7; 8 bases align to TRBD1. CDR1 and CDR2 from the germline V gene are LNHDA and SQIVND (reference sequence). The CDR3 extends over 13 amino acids. J gave up 5 bases and V 5 bases, and 5 bases lay outside the gene matches. The CDR3: CASSYSTGDEQYF. The DNA of the CDR3 is TGTGCCAGTAGTTACTCGACAGGGGACGAGCAGTACTTC. The complete variable domain, with remaining parts taken from reference TRBV19 and TRBJ2-7, reads DGGITQSPKYLFRKEGQNVTLSCEQNLNHDAMYWYRQDPGQGLRLIYYSQIVNDFQKGDIAEGYSVSREKKESFPLTVTSAQKNPTAFYLCASSYSTGDEQYFGPGTRLTVT.

By its share, this clonotype is medium-sized (0.01 to 0.1%). V usage is TRBV19 and J usage is TRBJ1-1; tentative D call: TRBD1 (5 bases). Trimming cost V 4 bases and J 5 bases, with 11 bases left between them. Germline V lookup: CDR1 LNHDA, CDR2 SQIVND (reference sequence). The CDR3 covers 13 residues. CDR3 DNA sequence: TGTGCCAGTAGTACCCAGGGTGGGACTGAAGCTTTCTTT. Its translation: CASSTQGGTEAFF.

This clonotype has more than one count but fewer than ten. V and J are TRBV10-3 and TRBJ1-1, with a weak D call TRBD1 (6 bases). The CDR3 runs to 17 residues. V lost 2 bases and J 4 bases, leaving 20 bases between the germline ends. Germline CDR1 reads ENHRY; CDR2 reads SYGVKD. DNA for the CDR3: TGTGCCATCAGTGAGGGAGGCAGGGGAAGGGGTTTCACTGAAGCTTTCTTT. Amino acids: CAISEGGRGRGFTEAFF.

By frequency in the sample, this clonotype is medium-sized (0.01 to 0.1%). The chain combines TRBV28 with TRBJ2-1, with D tentatively TRBD1 (5 bases). CDR1 is MDHEN and CDR2 is SYDVKM in the germline V gene. The V gene lost 3 bases and the J gene lost 9 bases, with 15 bases spanning the gap. The CDR3 has 14 amino acids. CDR3: CASSFTGGQGEQFF. CDR3 coding DNA: TGTGCCAGCAGTTTCACGGGTGGGCAGGGTGAGCAGTTCTTC. The variable domain in full, with the rest retrieved from reference TRBV28 and TRBJ2-1, is DVKVTQSSRYLVKRTGEKVFLECVQDMDHENMFWYRQDPGLGLRLIYFSYDVKMKEKGDIPEGYSVSREKKERFSLILESASTNQTSMYLCASSFTGGQGEQFFGPGTRLTVL.

Judged by abundance, this clonotype is medium-sized. The chain joins TRBV27 to TRBJ2-2; no definite D call. This CDR3 contains 12 residues. Germline CDR1 MNHEY, CDR2 SMNVEV (reference sequence). V was cut by 3 bases and J by 7 bases, with 6 bases left in between. The CDR3 loop reads CASSLGGGELFF. CDR3 nucleotides: TGTGCCAGCAGTTTGGGTGGCGGGGAGCTGTTTTTT.

This clonotype is judged medium-sized. The rearrangement joins TRBV28 to TRBJ2-6; the match to TRBD1 covers 7 bases. Trimming took 4 bases from V and 4 from J; bases not matched to a gene: 7. Germline V gene sequence: CDR1 MDHEN, CDR2 SYDVKM. CDR3 length equals 16 residues. The CDR3 protein is CASSSGQTDGANVLTF. The CDR3 DNA sequence: TGTGCCAGCAGTTCGGGACAGACTGACGGGGCCAACGTCCTGACTTTC. The whole variable domain, remainder taken from reference TRBV28 and TRBJ2-6, is DVKVTQSSRYLVKRTGEKVFLECVQDMDHENMFWYRQDPGLGLRLIYFSYDVKMKEKGDIPEGYSVSREKKERFSLILESASTNQTSMYLCASSSGQTDGANVLTFGAGSRLTVL.

This clonotype is termed large. This chain uses TRBV5-4 with TRBJ2-5; possibly TRBD2 for D (7 bases). The CDR3 is 16 residues long. Germline V gene lookup returns CDR1 SGHNT and CDR2 YYREEE (reference sequence). Trimming cost V 5 bases and J 5 bases, with 22 bases left between them. DNA for the CDR3: TGTGCCAGCAGTTTCCCCATGGGGGGGGGCCGGGAGACCCAGTACTTC. It specifies CASSFPMGGGRETQYF.

This clonotype ranks as large. The gene calls are TRBV19 and TRBJ2-1, with D perhaps matching TRBD1 or TRBD2 (5 bases each). The CDR3 loop spans 13 amino acids. Per germline, CDR1 LNHDA and CDR2 SQIVND (reference sequence). V was shortened by 7 bases and J by 2 bases, with 9 bases between the two germline ends. The chain's CDR3 is CASTWGTYNEQFF. The CDR3 DNA reads as TGTGCCAGTACGTGGGGGACCTACAATGAGCAGTTCTTC.

This clonotype ranks as medium-sized. The chain is built from TRBV27 and TRBJ2-7; 15 bases map to TRBD2. CDR1 is MNHEY and CDR2 is SMNVEV in the germline V gene (reference sequence). The V segment lost 8 bases and the J segment 3 bases; nucleotides outside the gene matches: 2. The CDR3 extends over 14 amino acids. CDR3 region: CASGLAGGIYEQYF. Here the CDR3 DNA reads TGTGCCAGCGGACTAGCGGGGGGGATCTACGAGCAGTACTTC.

This clonotype is labeled medium-sized. The chain links TRBV5-5 to TRBJ1-5; D ambiguous. There are 12 residues in the CDR3. V was cut by 0 bases and J by 5 bases, with 3 bases left in between. The germline gives CDR1 SGHKS, CDR2 YYEKEE (reference sequence). CDR3 coding DNA: TGTGCCAGCAGCTTGGGGGATCAGCCCCAGCATTTT. Translation: CASSLGDQPQHF. Supplemented by reference TRBV5-5 and TRBJ1-5, the full variable domain reads DAGVTQSPTHLIKTRGQQVTLRCSPISGHKSVSWYQQVLGQGPQFIFQYYEKEERGRGNFPDRFSARQFPNYSSELNVNALLLGDSALYLCASSLGDQPQHFGDGTRLSIL.

Within the sample, this clonotype is medium-sized. The chain links TRBV30 to TRBJ2-3; D is ambiguous. Trimming took off 0 bases at V and 0 bases at J, with 1 base between the two ends. The CDR3 has 12 amino acids. Germline values: CDR1 GTSNPN, CDR2 SVGIG (reference sequence). The CDR3 DNA follows: TGTGCCTGGAGTGTCAGCACAGATACGCAGTATTTT. This gives the protein CAWSVSTDTQYF.